This T cell receptor beta chain was recovered during a study of T cell responses to AZD1222 COVID-19 vaccine. The data were produced by immunoSEQ multiplex PCR, yet TCRdb's version contains in-frame clones alone and is incomplete. The table has tens of thousands of clones, nearly 90% seen once. Comment on this clone: Its antigen is not known.

Whole-study results and caveats: Baseline antibody screening turned up just a handful of seropositive AZD1222 recipients. It should be noted that donors were predominantly white British and more often female, and clonal diversity was possibly underestimated. Among vaccine-associated CD4 TCRs, coverage spanned spike, with dominance at 160-218 and 743-854. Unmutated variant regions reportedly attract nearly half of all spike-specific TCRs.

The CDR3 contains 13 residues. V was trimmed by 3 bases and J by 6 bases, leaving 12 bases between them. The genes are TRBV12-3 or TRBV12-4 and TRBJ2-7, with D perhaps matching TRBD2 (7 bases). This clonotype was obtained from an adult in good health. Specimen: peripheral blood, collected on day 0 of MenACWY control vaccination. CDR3 DNA: TGTGCCAGCAGTTTCCCAGGGGAGGGCGAGCAGTACTTC. Its translation: CASSFPGEGEQYF.